This T cell receptor (beta chain) originates from a study of follicular helper T cells after annual influenza vaccination. Study findings and constraints: Change in circulating plasmablasts correlated with ICOS+CD38+ cTfh clonality change.

The method was immunoSEQ multiplex PCR; TCRdb's version includes in-frame clones alone and lacks a portion of them. This sample yields approximately 9,900 clones, of which about 90% are seen a single time; around 0.45% belongs to the top ten. With respect to this clone: Its specificity is unknown.

Trimming removed 5 bases at V and 4 bases at J, with 11 bases between. This CDR3 has 14 amino acids. Germline V gene data show CDR1 as SSHAT and CDR2 as FNYEAQ (reference sequence). Time point denoted: 2015-2016 season, pre-vaccination. Vaccine contraindications, substance abuse, HIV/AIDS, active malignancy and active illness excluded donors. This specimen was CXCR5+ CD38- circulating T follicular helper cells from blood, taken on the day of influenza vaccination. This sample's subset: circulating Tfh, non-naive CD4+CXCR5+PD-1+ (ICOS+CD38+ or ICOS-CD38-). The chain uses TRBV7-7 and TRBJ2-2, with D tentatively TRBD1 or TRBD2 (5 bases each). The sequence was collected from an adult who received the influenza vaccine. In DNA form, the CDR3 reads TGTGCCAGCAGCCCGGGACGTTCCACCGGGGAGCTGTTTTTT. It yields the protein CASSPGRSTGELFF. Complete variable domain (other parts from reference TRBV7-7 and TRBJ2-2): GAGVSQSPRYKVTKRGQDVTLRCDPISSHATLYWYQQALGQGPEFLTYFNYEAQPDKSGLPSDRFSAERPEGSISTLTIQRTEQRDSAMYRCASSPGRSTGELFFGEGSRLTVL.